This TCR beta chain emerged from a study of blood T cells in healthy people across ages. Study-wide background: About one barcoded beta molecule per two T cells was captured by template switching. Overall study results and limits: Shifts in expanded clonotypes may have been confounded by donor CMV status, which was unknown.

Researchers report isolating at least 6 million PBMCs per sample. This clonotype was counted at least ten times. What it binds is not known. Primed by a sample-barcoded 5' primer and a J-beta primer mix, a second PCR proceeded for 7 to 11 cycles. One entry per CDR3 protein, called by TCRdb with MiXCR from the 5' RACE reads. In the table there are approximately 730,000 distinct CDR3 sequences, approximately 43% of which are singletons. The TCR sequence derives from a woman aged 55-69 years in good health. Material for sequencing was blood.

The DNA of the CDR3 is TGCAGCGTTATCACTACTGAAGAGACCCAGTACTTC. Its protein product is CSVITTEETQYF. V gene TRBV29-1 combines with J gene TRBJ2-5; no reliable D call. CDR1 is SQVTM and CDR2 is ANQGSEA in the germline V gene. V dropped 5 bases and J dropped 3 bases, with 10 bases sitting between them. CDR3 length: 12 residues.